These 7 T cell receptor beta chains were sequenced from one sample in a study of long-term antiretroviral therapy in people with HIV (dated by TCRdb to 2021 to 2024). The immunoSEQ hsTCRB v3.0 assay was used at survey level resolution for TRB variable region sequencing. TCRdb provides this immuneACCESS table in a form limited to in-frame rearrangements. Some clones are lacking; in checked studies, under half of them reflect an unresolved V gene, and why the rest are absent is not known. The sample includes around 30,000 clones, with around 92% observed a single time. The ten most abundant clones make up around 2.7% of the sample. The starting material was unsorted PBMCs, obtained more than 7.3 years after starting antiretroviral therapy. The receptors shown here come from a man in his fifties with HIV.

V usage is TRBV27 and J usage is TRBJ2-5; TRBD2 matches 9 bases. Germline values: CDR1 MNHEY, CDR2 SMNVEV (reference sequence). This CDR3 contains 15 residues. V lost 4 bases, J lost 5 bases, and 8 bases stayed unmatched. The CDR3 DNA is TGTGCCAGCAGTTCTTCCAGCGGGGGGCTGGAGACCCAGTACTTC. Translating gives CASSSSSGGLETQYF.

The V gene is TRBV7-6, the J gene TRBJ1-6; 10 bases line up with TRBD1. Per germline, CDR1 SGHVS and CDR2 FNYEAQ. V dropped 5 bases and J dropped 10; count of bases not matched to a gene: 5. The CDR3 runs 14 residues. CDR3 protein: CASSLGQGSSPLHF. CDR3 sequence (DNA): TGTGCCAGCAGCCTGGGACAGGGGTCATCACCCCTCCACTTT.

The V and J genes are TRBV6-1 and TRBJ2-3; a possible D gene is TRBD2 (5 bases). The V and J ends lost 4 bases and 2 bases respectively, with 13 bases between them. The V gene's germline CDR1 is MNHNS and CDR2 SASEGT. The CDR3 contains 15 residues. Here the CDR3 DNA reads TGTGCCAGCAGTGGACTACAACGACACACAGATACGCAGTATTTT. It codes for CASSGLQRHTDTQYF.

The chain uses TRBV5-5 and TRBJ1-5; the D gene is possibly TRBD1 (5 bases). Trimming removed 4 bases at V and 7 bases at J, with 12 bases between. There are 13 residues in the CDR3. From germline, CDR1 is SGHKS and CDR2 YYEKEE (reference sequence). CDR3 in amino acids: CASSGRVEQPQHF. CDR3 sequence (DNA): TGTGCCAGCAGCGGCAGGGTGGAACAGCCCCAGCATTTT.

The gene calls are TRBV29-1 and TRBJ2-7, with D unclear. The CDR3 is 11 amino acids. The germline V gene has CDR1 SQVTM and CDR2 ANQGSEA. V lost 2 bases and J lost 3, with 5 bases in between. The CDR3 region is CSVEKGYEQYF. The CDR3 DNA reads as TGCAGCGTTGAAAAGGGCTACGAGCAGTACTTC.

CDR3 in DNA: TGTGCCAGCAGACACCCTGGGACAGGGAGAGCTTACGAGCAGTACTTC. Translated: CASRHPGTGRAYEQYF. This chain connects TRBV11-2 to TRBJ2-7, with TRBD1 matching 9 bases. Germline lookup yields CDR1 SGHAT and CDR2 FQNNGV. This CDR3 is built from 16 residues. V lost 6 bases to trimming and J lost 4 bases; unmatched junction nucleotides: 13.

The gene calls are TRBV5-1 and TRBJ2-7; the D gene is possibly TRBD2 (6 bases). V was clipped by 0 bases and J by 7 bases, with 11 bases between them. The CDR3 has 13 residues. CDR1 is SGHRS and CDR2 is YFSETQ in the germline V gene. The CDR3 DNA follows: TGCGCCAGCAGCTTGGGGGAGGAAGGGGAGCAGTACTTC. Translating gives CASSLGEEGEQYF.